Following are 13 T cell receptor beta chains from one sample sequenced in a study of blood T cell repertoires in COVID-19. Data came from immunoSEQ multiplex PCR; TCRdb stores just in-frame clones and leaves some out. The sample lists tens of thousands of clones, around 90% seen once, with over 5% in the top ten. The specimen sequenced was peripheral blood. The receptors were gathered from a man aged 55 to 70 with COVID-19, enrolled during active disease.

This chain connects TRBV24-1 to TRBJ1-2, with 7 bases identical to TRBD1. Germline V gene sequence: CDR1 KGHDR, CDR2 SFDVKD. CDR3 size: 14 residues. With V trimmed by 5 bases and J by 0 bases, 2 bases remained unmatched. This CDR3 is CATSAGTANYGYTF. The CDR3 nucleotides read TGTGCCACCAGTGCGGGGACAGCTAACTATGGCTACACCTTC.

The chain carries TRBV19 and TRBJ1-5; tentatively, D is TRBD1 (5 bases). V was shortened by 5 bases and J by 1 base, with 21 bases between the two germline ends. Germline lookup yields CDR1 LNHDA and CDR2 SQIVND (reference sequence). This CDR3 spans 18 amino acids. The CDR3 DNA reads TGTGCCAGTAGTCCATATAGTGTCGGGACTCCGAGCAATCAGCCCCAGCATTTT. It yields the protein CASSPYSVGTPSNQPQHF.

This chain uses TRBV6-2 or TRBV6-3 with TRBJ2-1, with 9 bases matching TRBD1. Germline loops: CDR1 MNHEY, CDR2 SVGEGT. After removal of 3 bases from V and 5 bases from J, the junction contained 5 bases not matched to a gene. CDR3 length: 15 amino acids. The CDR3 here is CASSYIGTGHNEQFF. In nucleotides, the CDR3 is TGTGCCAGCAGTTATATCGGGACAGGGCACAATGAGCAGTTCTTC.

The J gene is TRBJ2-3, the V gene TRBV6-1; possible D gene TRBD2, 6 bases. This CDR3 spans 21 amino acids. V shed 0 bases and J shed 0 bases, with 25 bases lying between them. Germline values: CDR1 MNHNS, CDR2 SASEGT. CDR3 loop: CASSEALRRRRLGTSTDTQYF. CDR3 nucleotides: TGTGCCAGCAGTGAAGCGCTTCGGCGGCGAAGACTGGGGACTAGCACAGATACGCAGTATTTT.

The rearrangement joins TRBV6-2 or TRBV6-3 to TRBJ2-7; TRBD1 aligns across 10 bases. CDR3 length: 14 amino acids. Trimming cost V 5 bases and J 6 bases; bases outside gene matches: 7. Germline V gene data show CDR1 as MNHEY and CDR2 as SVGEGT. This chain's CDR3 is CASSRTGGQGEQYF. CDR3 DNA sequence: TGTGCCAGCAGTAGGACAGGGGGACAGGGCGAGCAGTACTTC.

The CDR3 reads CASSMGLAGNEQYF. In nucleotides, the CDR3 is TGTGCCAGTAGTATGGGTCTAGCGGGAAACGAGCAGTACTTC. The rearrangement uses TRBV19 and TRBJ2-7; 9 bases map to TRBD2. Germline CDR1 and CDR2: LNHDA and SQIVND (reference sequence). The V gene end was trimmed by 3 bases and the J gene end by 5 bases; junction bases not matched to a gene: 5. The CDR3 covers 14 residues.

CDR3 amino acids: CASSLDSGRAGETQYF. The CDR3 DNA sequence: TGCGCCAGCAGCTTGGATAGCGGGAGGGCCGGTGAGACCCAGTACTTC. The V call is TRBV5-1, the J call TRBJ2-5; TRBD2 aligns across 11 bases. Trimming at V came to 0 bases and at J to 5 bases, leaving 6 bases not matched to a gene. Looked up from germline, CDR1 is SGHRS and CDR2 is YFSETQ. The CDR3 is 16 residues long. Supplemented by reference TRBV5-1 and TRBJ2-5, the full variable domain reads KAGVTQTPRYLIKTRGQQVTLSCSPISGHRSVSWYQQTPGQGLQFLFEYFSETQRNKGNFPGRFSGRQFSNSRSEMNVSTLELGDSALYLCASSLDSGRAGETQYFGPGTRLLVL.

This chain links TRBV25-1 with TRBJ1-1, with D possibly TRBD1 on 6 matching bases. The CDR3 extends over 15 amino acids. V dropped 4 bases and J dropped 6 bases, with 18 bases sitting between them. Germline V gene data show CDR1 as MGHDK and CDR2 as SYGVNS. CDR3 DNA sequence: TGTGCCAGCAGTGGATGGCCTGATGGGGGCCCTGAAGCTTTCTTT. This codes for CASSGWPDGGPEAFF.

This clone was found once. The J gene is TRBJ1-6, the V gene TRBV27; D is uncertain. The V gene lost 8 bases and the J gene lost 7 bases, with 24 bases spanning the gap. Germline values: CDR1 MNHEY, CDR2 SMNVEV (reference sequence). The CDR3 runs 17 residues. This CDR3 reads CASSSPGGRVENSPLHF. Written as DNA, the CDR3 is TGTGCCAGCTCATCCCCCGGCGGGAGGGTTGAGAATTCACCCCTCCACTTT.

The V gene is TRBV28, the J gene TRBJ1-5; 8 nucleotides line up with TRBD1. The V gene's germline CDR1 is MDHEN and CDR2 SYDVKM. The CDR3 length is 15 residues. The V segment lost 5 bases and the J segment 3 bases; nucleotides outside the gene matches: 6. DNA of the CDR3: TGTGCCAGCAGTAGAGGACAGGGAGACAATCAGCCCCAGCATTTT. Its protein product is CASSRGQGDNQPQHF. The whole variable domain, filled in from reference TRBV28 and TRBJ1-5, reads DVKVTQSSRYLVKRTGEKVFLECVQDMDHENMFWYRQDPGLGLRLIYFSYDVKMKEKGDIPEGYSVSREKKERFSLILESASTNQTSMYLCASSRGQGDNQPQHFGDGTRLSIL.

This clone has just one count. The rearrangement links TRBV18 to TRBJ1-5; TRBD1 matches at 7 bases. The CDR3 contains 14 residues. V was clipped by 3 bases and J by 6 bases; unmatched bases: 5. The germline V gene encodes CDR1 KGHSH and CDR2 LQKENI. The CDR3 is CASSPRQGGQPQHF. The CDR3, as DNA: TGTGCCAGCTCACCGCGACAGGGTGGTCAGCCCCAGCATTTT.

The chain uses TRBV3-1 (or the pseudogene TRBV3-2) and TRBJ2-2, with a tentative D call TRBD2 (6 bases). CDR1 LGHDT and CDR2 YNNKEL come from the germline V gene (reference sequence). V was pared by 4 bases and J by 7 bases, with 10 bases between. The CDR3 contains 13 residues. The CDR3 is CASSLTGGGELFF. For the CDR3, the DNA is TGTGCCAGCAGCCTAACCGGGGGCGGGGAGCTGTTTTTT.

Only one count was recorded for this clone. The chain recombines TRBV30 with TRBJ1-6; 10 nucleotides match TRBD1. Per germline, CDR1 GTSNPN and CDR2 SVGIG (reference sequence). The ends lost 2 bases at V and 6 bases at J; junction bases unmatched: 4. The CDR3 covers 15 residues. The CDR3 DNA follows: TGTGCCTGGAGTTTAGGACAGGGGGTTAATTCACCCCTCCACTTT. Translation gives CAWSLGQGVNSPLHF. The whole variable domain, remainder taken from reference TRBV30 and TRBJ1-6, is SQTIHQWPATLVQPVGSPLSLECTVEGTSNPNLYWYRQAAGRGLQLLFYSVGIGQISSEVPQNLSASRPQDRQFILSSKKLLLSDSGFYLCAWSLGQGVNSPLHFGNGTRLTVT.